This T cell receptor (beta chain) emerged from a study of T-cell memory formation after mild COVID-19. Notes on the study in general: Mostly located in CM and EM were contracting CD4+ clones, with contracting CD8+ clones located in EMRA.

Germline-derived CDR1 and CDR2 are LNHDA and SQIVND (reference sequence). With V trimmed by 5 bases and J by 9 bases, 8 bases remained unmatched. The CDR3 has 15 amino acids. Constant-segment primers and 5'RACE yielded cDNA libraries for TCR alpha and TCR beta, each carrying sample barcodes and UMIs. TCRdb called the 5' RACE reads again in MiXCR, with one record for every CDR3 protein. The table lists about 560,000 distinct CDR3 sequences, roughly 20% of them singletons. A note on this clonotype: Its target is unknown.

The sample consisted of PBMCs or a T cell subset sorted from them (not recorded which). This chain connects TRBV19 to TRBJ2-1, with 12 bases that match TRBD1. The sequence was obtained from an adult woman who had mild COVID-19 (a few samples of this study predate the infection). Cell type and time point are not known. The CDR3 DNA is TGTGCCAGTAGTCCGGGACAGGGGGCGCAGGGTGAGCAGTTCTTC. Its translation is CASSPGQGAQGEQFF. The variable domain in full, with the rest retrieved from reference TRBV19 and TRBJ2-1, is DGGITQSPKYLFRKEGQNVTLSCEQNLNHDAMYWYRQDPGQGLRLIYYSQIVNDFQKGDIAEGYSVSREKKESFPLTVTSAQKNPTAFYLCASSPGQGAQGEQFFGPGTRLTVL.